The 10 T cell receptor beta chains below all came from one sample that was sequenced in a study of T-cell memory formation after mild COVID-19 (dated by TCRdb to about 2021). Library prep was done by 5' RACE. For sequencing, an Illumina NovaSeq 6000 was employed. TCRdb ran its own pipeline on the public reads, namely fastp trimming at Q25 and MiXCR clone calling, and kept in-frame beta chains. One record per CDR3 amino acid sequence lists the most common genes and DNA. This sample is represented by approximately 260,000 distinct CDR3 sequences; over 15% of them were singletons. Roughly a fifth of the sample is held by the ten biggest clonotypes. Sequencing used PBMCs or a T cell subset sorted from them (not recorded which). The receptors derive from a man between 18 and 35 years old who had mild COVID-19 (a few samples of this study predate the infection). The sample titles of this study are shuffled in the database, so cell type and time point are left out; the donor was told from shared clones.

The chain recombines TRBV4-1 with TRBJ1-1, with D maybe TRBD1 (6 bases). Trimming stripped 0 bases from V and 2 bases from J, with 13 bases between. Germline CDR1 is MGHRA and CDR2 is YSYEKL. There are 16 residues in the CDR3. The CDR3 nucleotides are TGCGCCAGCAGCCAAGATCCCGCAGGGGAAAACACTGAAGCTTTCTTT. Its translation is CASSQDPAGENTEAFF.

The chain has TRBV29-1 and TRBJ2-1; 12 positions match TRBD2. The CDR3 is 21 amino acids. Germline CDR1 reads SQVTM; CDR2 reads ANQGSEA. Trimming took 1 base from V and 7 from J; bases not matched to a gene: 23. The CDR3 DNA reads TGCAGCGTTGAAGCCCCGCACGGGCTAGCGGGGGGGCAATGGTTAGGGAATGAGCAGTTCTTC. This codes for CSVEAPHGLAGGQWLGNEQFF.

V usage is TRBV7-9 and J usage is TRBJ2-3; no clear D. Germline V gives CDR1 SEHNR, CDR2 FQNEAQ (reference sequence). Trimming pared 6 bases from V and 7 bases from J, leaving 11 bases between. This CDR3 is built from 12 residues. CDR3 bases: TGTGCCAGCAGACCCGACGGACATACGCAGTATTTT. This encodes CASRPDGHTQYF.

This chain links TRBV6-2 or TRBV6-3 with TRBJ1-1; D perhaps matches TRBD1 (6 bases). This CDR3 contains 15 residues. Per the germline V gene, CDR1 is MNHEY and CDR2 is SVGEGT. Trimming shortened V by 5 bases and J by 2 bases, and 15 bases separated the two germline ends. The CDR3 here is CASSPWAGANTEAFF. The DNA for the CDR3 is TGTGCCAGCAGTCCTTGGGCAGGGGCTAACACTGAAGCTTTCTTT.

The sample holds a few counts of this clonotype. This sequence joins TRBV7-2 and TRBJ1-1; unclear D gene. The CDR3 loop spans 14 amino acids. V was shortened by 5 bases and J by 0 bases, with 10 bases between the two germline ends. Germline V gene lookup returns CDR1 SGHTA and CDR2 FQGNSA. The DNA of the CDR3 is TGTGCCAGCAGCCCAACGAAGATGAACACTGAAGCTTTCTTT. Translated, it gives CASSPTKMNTEAFF.

This clonotype was picked up a small number of times. This sequence joins TRBV27 and TRBJ2-5; D is ambiguous. CDR3 length: 14 residues. The germline gives CDR1 MNHEY, CDR2 SMNVEV (reference sequence). Trimming cost V 2 bases and J 2 bases, with 9 bases left between them. In DNA form, the CDR3 reads TGTGCCAGCAGTTTAACGGCAGATCAAGAGACCCAGTACTTC. It codes for CASSLTADQETQYF.

Points on this clonotype: Germline and junction disagree at one end, which may indicate a read error. The chain carries TRBV20-1 and TRBJ2-6, with D perhaps TRBD2 (7 bases). Germline V gives CDR1 DFQATT, CDR2 SNEGSKA (reference sequence). The CDR3 spans 21 residues. CDR3 sequence reads: CSARGGGRHTEGSSAANVLTF. The CDR3 bases are TGCAGTGCTAGAGGGGGGGGCAGGCATACCGAGGGAAGCTCTGCGGCCAACGTCCTGACTTTC.

This chain links TRBV5-1 with TRBJ2-3; D perhaps matches TRBD2 (5 bases). Trimming shortened V by 0 bases and J by 4 bases, and 15 bases separated the two germline ends. This CDR3 has 16 residues. In germline, CDR1 is SGHRS, CDR2 YFSETQ. Written as DNA, the CDR3 is TGCGCCAGCAGCTTGGGTATGGGGAATAGCGCAGATACGCAGTATTTT. As protein: CASSLGMGNSADTQYF. Complete variable domain (other parts from reference TRBV5-1 and TRBJ2-3): KAGVTQTPRYLIKTRGQQVTLSCSPISGHRSVSWYQQTPGQGLQFLFEYFSETQRNKGNFPGRFSGRQFSNSRSEMNVSTLELGDSALYLCASSLGMGNSADTQYFGPGTRLTVL.

This clonotype was counted between two and nine times. The chain has TRBV11-2 and TRBJ1-2; D might be TRBD1 (6 bases). V lost 5 bases and J lost 6, with 13 bases in between. The CDR3 covers 13 residues. Per the germline V gene, CDR1 is SGHAT and CDR2 is FQNNGV. The CDR3 reads CASSRTGFDGYTF. CDR3 nucleotides: TGTGCCAGCAGCCGTACAGGGTTTGATGGCTACACCTTC.

This clonotype was observed a few times. An end of the junction differs from the germline gene, which may be a read error. For the CDR3, the DNA is TGTGCCAGTAGCTGGGCCGGTGAAGCTTTCTTT. The encoded protein is CASSWAGEAFF. The chain couples TRBV13 to TRBJ1-1, with D unresolved. CDR3 length: 11 amino acids. Germline-derived CDR1 and CDR2 are PRHDT and FYEKMQ (reference sequence).